The text below deals with one TCR beta chain. The CDR3 consists of 15 residues. After removal of 3 bases from V and 8 bases from J, the junction contained 10 bases not matched to a gene. Germline lookup yields CDR1 LGHNT and CDR2 FRNRAP. The sample is drawn from a study of blood T cell repertoires in COVID-19. Whole-study context: T cells, B-cell-depleted T cells, or PBMCs supplied cDNA or gDNA.

Authors' data handling: Researchers report that nucleated cell counts were estimated from reference gene primer amplification. TCRdb keeps only in-frame clones here, not all; method: immunoSEQ multiplex PCR. The V and J calls and clone size were taken over from that table, and D and trimming were inferred from the DNA. The sample lists about 160,000 clones, about 90% occurring once. Sequencing input: peripheral blood. This receptor was identified in a man between 60 and 75 years old with acute or convalescent COVID-19. This chain links TRBV12-5 with TRBJ1-2; TRBD1 matches at 9 bases. In DNA form, the CDR3 reads TGTGCTAGTGGTTTTTGGGGGAGGACAGGGGAGGGCTACACCTTC. It codes for CASGFWGRTGEGYTF.